This T cell receptor (beta chain) was found in a study of T cells in Graves' hyperthyroidism and ophthalmopathy. TCR beta CDR3 region amplification was performed from RNA transcripts. The HTBI primer set served for first-round RT-PCR of the TCR CDR3. TCRdb reprocessed the multiplex PCR reads via MiXCR and lists one record per CDR3 protein. Found here are about 59,000 distinct CDR3 sequences, approximately 57% of them singletons; the top ten hold roughly 3.3%. The PBMCs had their origin in about 9.7 ml of fresh peripheral blood. Germline CDR1 SNHLY, CDR2 FYNNEI. With 7 bases removed from V and 6 bases from J, the gap between germline ends came to 15 bases. The CDR3 extends over 14 amino acids.

The TCR sequence derives from a woman aged 55-70 years with Graves' ophthalmopathy. Sequencing input: blood. The chain has TRBV2 and TRBJ2-2; D perhaps matches TRBD1 (5 bases). CDR3 coding DNA: TGTGCCAGCAAGACCTCGGTACAGGCCGGGGAGCTGTTTTTT. This codes for CASKTSVQAGELFF.